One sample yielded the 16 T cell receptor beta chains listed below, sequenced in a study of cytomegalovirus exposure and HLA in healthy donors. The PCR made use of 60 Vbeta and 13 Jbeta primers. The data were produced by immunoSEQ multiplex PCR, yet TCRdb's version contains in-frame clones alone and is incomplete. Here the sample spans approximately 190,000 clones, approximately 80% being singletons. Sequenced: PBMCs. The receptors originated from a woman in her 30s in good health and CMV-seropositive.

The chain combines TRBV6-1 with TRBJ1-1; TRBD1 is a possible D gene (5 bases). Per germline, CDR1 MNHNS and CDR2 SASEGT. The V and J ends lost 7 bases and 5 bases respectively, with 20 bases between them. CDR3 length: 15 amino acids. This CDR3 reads CASTEEWGVGTEAFF. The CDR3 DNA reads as TGTGCCAGCACCGAGGAGTGGGGGGTTGGGACTGAAGCTTTCTTT.

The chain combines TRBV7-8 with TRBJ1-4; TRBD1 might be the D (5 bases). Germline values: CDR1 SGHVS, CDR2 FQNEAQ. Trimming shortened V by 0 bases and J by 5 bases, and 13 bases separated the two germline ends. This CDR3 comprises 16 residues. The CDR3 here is CASSLAGRRRNEKLFF. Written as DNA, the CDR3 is TGTGCCAGCAGCTTAGCGGGGCGCCGCCGAAATGAAAAACTGTTTTTT.

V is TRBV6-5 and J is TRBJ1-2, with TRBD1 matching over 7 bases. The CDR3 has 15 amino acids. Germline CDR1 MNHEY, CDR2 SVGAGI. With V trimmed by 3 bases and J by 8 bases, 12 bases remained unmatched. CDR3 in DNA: TGTGCCAGCAGTTATCGGGACAGCGGGGGCGCCGGCTACACCTTC. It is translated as CASSYRDSGGAGYTF.

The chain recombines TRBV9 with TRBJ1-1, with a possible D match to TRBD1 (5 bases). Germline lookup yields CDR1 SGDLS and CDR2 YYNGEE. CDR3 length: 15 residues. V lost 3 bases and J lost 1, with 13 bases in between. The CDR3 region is CASSATGYANTEAFF. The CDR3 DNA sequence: TGTGCCAGCAGCGCAACAGGATATGCGAACACTGAAGCTTTCTTT.

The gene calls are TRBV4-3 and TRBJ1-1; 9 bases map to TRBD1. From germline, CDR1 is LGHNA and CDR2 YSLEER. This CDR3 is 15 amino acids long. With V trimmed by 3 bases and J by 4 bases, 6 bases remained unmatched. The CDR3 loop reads CASSHRTGASTEAFF. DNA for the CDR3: TGCGCCAGCAGCCACCGGACAGGGGCAAGCACTGAAGCTTTCTTT.

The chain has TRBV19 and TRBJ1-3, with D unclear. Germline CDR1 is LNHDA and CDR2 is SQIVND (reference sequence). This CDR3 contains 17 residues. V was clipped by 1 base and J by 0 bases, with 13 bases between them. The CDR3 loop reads CASSIAEWESSGNTIYF. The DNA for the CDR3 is TGTGCCAGTAGTATAGCTGAGTGGGAGAGCTCTGGAAACACCATATATTTT.

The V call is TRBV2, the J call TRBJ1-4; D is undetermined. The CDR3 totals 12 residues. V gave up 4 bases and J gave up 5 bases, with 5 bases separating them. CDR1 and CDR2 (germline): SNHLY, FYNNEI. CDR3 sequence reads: CASSGQNEKLFF. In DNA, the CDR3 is TGTGCCAGCAGTGGACAAAATGAAAAACTGTTTTTT.

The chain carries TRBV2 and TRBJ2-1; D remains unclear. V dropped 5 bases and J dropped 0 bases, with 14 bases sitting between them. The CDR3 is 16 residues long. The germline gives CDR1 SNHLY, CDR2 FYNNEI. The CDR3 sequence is CASSRRVTHSYNEQFF. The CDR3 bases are TGTGCCAGCAGTAGACGGGTTACCCACTCCTACAATGAGCAGTTCTTC.

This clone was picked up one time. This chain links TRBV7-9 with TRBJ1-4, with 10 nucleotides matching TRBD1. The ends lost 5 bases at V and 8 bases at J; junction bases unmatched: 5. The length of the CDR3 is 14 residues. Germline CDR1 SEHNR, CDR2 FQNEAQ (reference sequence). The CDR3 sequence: CASSRTGGREKLFF. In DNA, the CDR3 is TGTGCCAGCAGCCGGACAGGGGGAAGAGAAAAACTGTTTTTT.

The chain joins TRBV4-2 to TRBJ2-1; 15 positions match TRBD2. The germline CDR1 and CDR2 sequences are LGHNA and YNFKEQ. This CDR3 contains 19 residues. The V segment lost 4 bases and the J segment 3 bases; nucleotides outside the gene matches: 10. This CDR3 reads CASSLGLAGGPWVYNEQFF. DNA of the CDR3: TGTGCCAGCAGCCTCGGACTAGCGGGAGGGCCGTGGGTCTACAATGAGCAGTTCTTC.

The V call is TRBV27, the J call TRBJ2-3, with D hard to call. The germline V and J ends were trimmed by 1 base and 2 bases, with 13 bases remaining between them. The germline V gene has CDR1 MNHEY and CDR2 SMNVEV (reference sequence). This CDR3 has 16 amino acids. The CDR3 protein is CASSLWFGTNTDTQYF. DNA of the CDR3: TGTGCCAGCAGTTTATGGTTTGGCACTAACACAGATACGCAGTATTTT.

CDR3 nucleotides: TGCGCCAGCAGCCTGTTATATCCGGGACAGGGGCTAAGGGTCCTGACTTTC. Its protein is CASSLLYPGQGLRVLTF. V gene TRBV5-1 combines with J gene TRBJ2-6; 10 positions agree with TRBD1. V trimming: 4 bases; J trimming: 13 bases; junction bases outside the gene matches: 17. This CDR3 has 17 amino acids. In germline, CDR1 is SGHRS, CDR2 YFSETQ.

The CDR3 sequence: CASSPYRGLNTEAFF. CDR3 coding DNA: TGTGCCAGCTCACCATACAGGGGTCTGAACACTGAAGCTTTCTTT. The chain combines TRBV18 with TRBJ1-1; 7 positions match TRBD1. This CDR3 region has 15 residues. J was trimmed by 0 bases and V by 2 bases; bases with no gene match: 3. Germline V gives CDR1 KGHSH, CDR2 LQKENI.

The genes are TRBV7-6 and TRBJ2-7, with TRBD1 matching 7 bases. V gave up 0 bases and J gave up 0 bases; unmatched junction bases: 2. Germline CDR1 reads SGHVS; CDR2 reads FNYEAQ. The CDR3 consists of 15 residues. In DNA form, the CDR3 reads TGTGCCAGCAGCTTAGCGGACAGGAGCTCCTACGAGCAGTACTTC. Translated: CASSLADRSSYEQYF.

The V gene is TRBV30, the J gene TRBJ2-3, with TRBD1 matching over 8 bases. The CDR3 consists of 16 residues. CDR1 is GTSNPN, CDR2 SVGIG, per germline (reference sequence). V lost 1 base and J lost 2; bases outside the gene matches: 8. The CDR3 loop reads CAWSAETGALTDTQYF. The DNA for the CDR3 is TGTGCCTGGAGTGCAGAGACAGGGGCGCTCACAGATACGCAGTATTTT. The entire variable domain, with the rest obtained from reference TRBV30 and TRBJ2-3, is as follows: SQTIHQWPATLVQPVGSPLSLECTVEGTSNPNLYWYRQAAGRGLQLLFYSVGIGQISSEVPQNLSASRPQDRQFILSSKKLLLSDSGFYLCAWSAETGALTDTQYFGPGTRLTVL.

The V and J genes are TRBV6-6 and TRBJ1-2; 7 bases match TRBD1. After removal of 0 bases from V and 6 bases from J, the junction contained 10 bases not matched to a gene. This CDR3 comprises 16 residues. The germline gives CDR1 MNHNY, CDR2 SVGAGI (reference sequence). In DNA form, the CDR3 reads TGTGCCAGCAGTTACTCTCGGGACAGATACGACGATGGCTACACCTTC. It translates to CASSYSRDRYDDGYTF.